This T cell receptor (beta chain) was retrieved from a study of blood T cells in healthy people across ages. A second PCR of 7 to 11 cycles used a sample-barcoded 5' primer and a J-beta primer mix. A single record per CDR3 protein comes from TCRdb applying MiXCR to the 5' RACE reads. The sample lists 800,000 or so distinct CDR3 sequences, roughly 25% occurring once. This clonotype was counted only a few times. Its target is not known. Study results and caveats: Expanded clonotype changes were possibly confounded by unknown donor CMV status. Older age went with lower TCR beta diversity per million T cells, in a roughly linear way. Unsorted PBMCs prevented conclusive naive versus antigen-experienced comparison.

Germline V gene sequence: CDR1 MNHEY, CDR2 SVGEGT. The CDR3 has 15 residues. Trimming pared 4 bases from V and 5 bases from J, leaving 14 bases between. These data also formed part of another study, on T cells of mothers and their children.

This TCR was sampled from a boy younger than 18 in good health. The gene calls are TRBV6-2 or TRBV6-3 and TRBJ2-2; D unresolved. The sample consisted of blood. The CDR3 loop reads CASSLNSPRTGELFF. The CDR3 DNA sequence: TGTGCCAGCAGTTTAAACTCGCCTCGGACCGGGGAGCTGTTTTTT.